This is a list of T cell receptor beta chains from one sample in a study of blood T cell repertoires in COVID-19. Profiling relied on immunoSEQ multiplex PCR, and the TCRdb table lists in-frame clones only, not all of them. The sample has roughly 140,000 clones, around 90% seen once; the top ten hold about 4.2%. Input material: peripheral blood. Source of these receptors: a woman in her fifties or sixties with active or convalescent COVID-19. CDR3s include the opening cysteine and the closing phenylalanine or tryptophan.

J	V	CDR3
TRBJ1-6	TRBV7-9	CASSLVVSSYNSPLHF
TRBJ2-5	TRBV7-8	CASSLGGFRQETQYF
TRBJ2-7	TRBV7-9	CASTLQGGDYEQYF
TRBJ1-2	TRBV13	CASSLEDGGGYGYTF
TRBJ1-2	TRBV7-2	CASSQLGLDGYTF
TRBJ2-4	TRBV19	CASSAGTSGGLLAKNIQYF
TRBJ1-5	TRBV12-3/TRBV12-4	CASSQGTGKAQHF
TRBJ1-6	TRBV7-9	CASSLLGTPLHF
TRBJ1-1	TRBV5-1	CASSLQGRENTEAFF
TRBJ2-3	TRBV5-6	CASSLSQGPDTQYF
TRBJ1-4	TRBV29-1	CSVDGQNDEKLFF
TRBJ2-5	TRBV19	CASAQGTVETQYF
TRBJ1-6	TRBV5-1	CASSSTDSYSPLHF
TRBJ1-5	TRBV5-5	CASSFVHNQPQHF
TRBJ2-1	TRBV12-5	CASGRDPYNEQFF
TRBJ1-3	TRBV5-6	CASSLHVLGRRGNTIYF
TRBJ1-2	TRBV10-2	CASSEGGRARSYTF
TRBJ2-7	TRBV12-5	CATCGGQGAGEQYF
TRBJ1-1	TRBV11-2	CASSRWDRAGSSTEAFF
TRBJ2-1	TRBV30	CAWSVLTSGLNEQFF
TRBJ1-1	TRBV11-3	CASSTTRRGSAFF
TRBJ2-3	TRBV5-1	CASSLNQGRDTQYF
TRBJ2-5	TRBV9	CASSRTGEETQYF
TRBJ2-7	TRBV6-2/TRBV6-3	CASSYSPAGTEEQYF
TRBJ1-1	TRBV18	CASSPAGESTEAFF
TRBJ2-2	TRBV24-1	CATSGMTGTSGGRNTGELFF
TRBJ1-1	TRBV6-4	CASSVLADTEAFF
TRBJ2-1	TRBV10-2	CASSDRASGDEQFF
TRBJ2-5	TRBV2	CASSPTARAGGKETQYF
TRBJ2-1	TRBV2	CASGLAVYNEQFF
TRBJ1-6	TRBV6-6	CASSLTGGVSPLHF
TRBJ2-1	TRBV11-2	CASSASLASSYNEQFF
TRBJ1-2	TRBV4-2	CASSQGLDGNYGYTF
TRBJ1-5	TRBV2	CASRIDREGQPQHF
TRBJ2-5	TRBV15	CATSPTGLAGALKTQYF
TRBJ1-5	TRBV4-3	CASSLEAGSNQPQHF
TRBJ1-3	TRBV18	CASSPPGDTGNTIYF
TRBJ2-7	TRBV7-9	CASSSGSTSLEAYEQYF
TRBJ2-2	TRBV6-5	CASSYITGTPTGELFF
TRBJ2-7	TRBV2	CASRAQLRGSSYEQYF
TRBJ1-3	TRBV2	CASSDTGSSGNTIYF
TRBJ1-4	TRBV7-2	CASSLTGDEKLFF
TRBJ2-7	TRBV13	CASTRGTGAYEQYF
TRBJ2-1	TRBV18	CASSPQTSGSEQFF
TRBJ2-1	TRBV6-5	CASRPGTLTYNEQFF
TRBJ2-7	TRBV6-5	CASQRGARLYEQYF
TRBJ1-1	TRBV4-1	CASSQQDRVGTEAFF
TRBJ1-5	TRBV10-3	CAISRTDSNQPQHF
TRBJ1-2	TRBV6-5	CASSSTGQSLYGYTF
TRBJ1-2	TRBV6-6	CASSLDGNYGYIF